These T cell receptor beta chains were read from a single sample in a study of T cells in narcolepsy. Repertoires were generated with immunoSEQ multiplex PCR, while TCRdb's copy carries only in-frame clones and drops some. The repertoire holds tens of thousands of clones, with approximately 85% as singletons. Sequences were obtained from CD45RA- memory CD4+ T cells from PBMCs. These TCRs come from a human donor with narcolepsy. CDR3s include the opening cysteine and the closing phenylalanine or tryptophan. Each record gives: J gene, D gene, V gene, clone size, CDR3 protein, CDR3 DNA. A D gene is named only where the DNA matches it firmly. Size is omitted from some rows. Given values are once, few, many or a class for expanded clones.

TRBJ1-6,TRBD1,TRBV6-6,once,CASSYTRGPNSPLHF,TGTGCCAGCAGTTACACAAGGGGGCCGAATTCACCCCTCCACTTT
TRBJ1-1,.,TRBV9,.,CASGVHANTEAFF,TGTGCCAGCGGCGTACACGCGAACACTGAAGCTTTCTTT
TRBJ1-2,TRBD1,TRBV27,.,CATKRGPNYGYTF,TGTGCCACAAAGAGGGGGCCTAACTATGGCTACACCTTC
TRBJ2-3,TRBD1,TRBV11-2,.,CASSLDQGATDTQYF,TGTGCCAGCAGCTTAGATCAGGGGGCCACAGATACGCAGTATTTT
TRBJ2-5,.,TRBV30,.,CAWSVRGTQYF,TGTGCCTGGAGTGTAAGGGGGACCCAGTACTTC
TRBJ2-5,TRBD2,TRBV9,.,CASSASGGETQYF,TGTGCCAGCAGCGCTAGCGGGGGAGAGACCCAGTACTTC
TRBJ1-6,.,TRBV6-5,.,CASSYSSRLPLHF,TGTGCCAGCAGTTACTCGAGTCGGCTGCCCCTCCACTTT
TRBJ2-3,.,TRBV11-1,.,CASSLADQGTDTQYF,TGTGCCAGCAGCTTAGCGGATCAGGGCACAGATACGCAGTATTTT
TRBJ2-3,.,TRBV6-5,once,CASVKEGTDTQYF,TGTGCCAGCGTCAAAGAAGGCACAGATACGCAGTATTTT
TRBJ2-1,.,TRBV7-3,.,CASSLLAGNEQFF,TGTGCCAGCAGCCTCCTTGCGGGGAATGAGCAGTTCTTC
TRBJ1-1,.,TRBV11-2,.,CASSLEMNTEAFF,TGTGCCAGCAGCTTAGAAATGAACACTGAAGCTTTCTTT
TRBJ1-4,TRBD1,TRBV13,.,CASSHYGQGREKLFF,TGTGCCAGCAGCCACTACGGACAGGGGCGCGAAAAACTGTTTTTT
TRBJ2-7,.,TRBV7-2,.,CASSLAGGGHYEQYF,TGTGCCAGCAGCTTAGCGGGCGGGGGCCACTACGAGCAGTACTTC
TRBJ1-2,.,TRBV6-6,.,CASSPGDVGYTF,TGTGCCAGCAGCCCAGGGGATGTGGGCTACACCTTC
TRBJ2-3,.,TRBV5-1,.,CASSQLTGGPDTQYF,TGCGCCAGCAGCCAACTCACGGGGGGCCCAGATACGCAGTATTTT
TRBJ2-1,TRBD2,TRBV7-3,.,CASSPGPGTSGGLSEQFF,TGTGCCAGCAGCCCCGGGCCCGGGACTAGCGGGGGATTGAGTGAGCAGTTCTTC
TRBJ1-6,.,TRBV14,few,CASSLTDNSPLHF,TGTGCCAGCAGCTTGACAGATAATTCACCCCTCCACTTT
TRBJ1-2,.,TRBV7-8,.,CASTLGATNYGYTF,TGTGCCAGCACCTTGGGGGCAACTAACTATGGCTACACCTTC
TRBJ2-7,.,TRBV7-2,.,CASSLTQSYEQYF,TGTGCCAGCAGCTTAACGCAGTCCTACGAGCAGTACTTC
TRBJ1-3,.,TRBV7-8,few,CASSPRRLSGNTIYF,TGTGCCAGCAGCCCCAGGAGGCTCTCTGGAAACACCATATATTTT
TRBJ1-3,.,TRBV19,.,CASSPLSGNTIYF,TGTGCCAGTAGTCCACTCTCTGGAAACACCATATATTTT
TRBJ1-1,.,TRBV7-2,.,CASSLDVRRRAFF,TGTGCCAGCAGCTTAGATGTAAGAAGGAGAGCTTTCTTT
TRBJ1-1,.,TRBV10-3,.,CAISLGGLNTEAFF,TGTGCCATCAGCCTCGGCGGGTTGAACACTGAAGCTTTCTTT
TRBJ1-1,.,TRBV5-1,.,CASSFGANTEAFF,TGCGCCAGCAGCTTCGGTGCGAACACTGAAGCTTTCTTT
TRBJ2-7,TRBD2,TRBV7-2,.,CASSLVGTSADYEQYF,TGTGCCAGCAGCTTAGTGGGGACTAGCGCAGACTACGAGCAGTACTTC
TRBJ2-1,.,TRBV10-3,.,CAISERYNEQFF,TGTGCCATCAGTGAAAGATACAATGAGCAGTTCTTC
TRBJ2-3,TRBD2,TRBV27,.,CASSPLAGVTDTQYF,TGTGCCAGCAGTCCCCTAGCGGGGGTCACAGATACGCAGTATTTT
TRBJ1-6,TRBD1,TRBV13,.,CASSQDRATISPLHF,TGTGCCAGCAGCCAAGACAGGGCGACGATTTCACCCCTCCACTTT
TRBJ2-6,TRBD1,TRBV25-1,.,CASSFGQGLANVLTF,TGTGCCAGCAGTTTTGGACAGGGGTTGGCCAACGTCCTGACTTTC
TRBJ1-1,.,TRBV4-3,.,CASSQDRMGSSEAFF,TGCGCCAGCAGCCAAGACAGAATGGGCAGTAGTGAAGCTTTCTTT
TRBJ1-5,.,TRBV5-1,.,CASSLDEGPQHF,TGCGCCAGCAGCTTGGACGAAGGGCCCCAGCATTTT
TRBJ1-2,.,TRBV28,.,CASSLDRNYGYTF,TGTGCCAGCAGTTTAGACAGGAACTATGGCTACACCTTC
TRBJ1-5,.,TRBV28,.,CASSLKWGLSNQPQHF,TGTGCCAGCAGTCTAAAATGGGGTTTGAGCAATCAGCCCCAGCATTTT